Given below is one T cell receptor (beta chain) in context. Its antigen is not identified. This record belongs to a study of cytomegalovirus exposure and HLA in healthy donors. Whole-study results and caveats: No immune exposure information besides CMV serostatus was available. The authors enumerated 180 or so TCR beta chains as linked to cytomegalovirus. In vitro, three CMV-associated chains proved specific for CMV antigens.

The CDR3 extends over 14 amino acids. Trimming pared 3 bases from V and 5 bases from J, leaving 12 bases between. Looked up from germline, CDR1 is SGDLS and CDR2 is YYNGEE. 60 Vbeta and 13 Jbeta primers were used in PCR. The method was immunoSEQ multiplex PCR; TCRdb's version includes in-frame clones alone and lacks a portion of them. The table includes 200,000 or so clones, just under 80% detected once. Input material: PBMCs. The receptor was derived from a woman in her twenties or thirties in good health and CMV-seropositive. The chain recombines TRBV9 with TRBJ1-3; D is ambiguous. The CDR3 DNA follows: TGTGCCAGCAGCGACCCCTATAAACGAAACACCATATATTTT. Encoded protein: CASSDPYKRNTIYF. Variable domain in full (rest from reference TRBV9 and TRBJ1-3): DSGVTQTPKHLITATGQRVTLRCSPRSGDLSVYWYQQSLDQGLQFLIQYYNGEERAKGNILERFSAQQFPDLHSELNLSSLELGDSALYFCASSDPYKRNTIYFGEGSWLTVV.